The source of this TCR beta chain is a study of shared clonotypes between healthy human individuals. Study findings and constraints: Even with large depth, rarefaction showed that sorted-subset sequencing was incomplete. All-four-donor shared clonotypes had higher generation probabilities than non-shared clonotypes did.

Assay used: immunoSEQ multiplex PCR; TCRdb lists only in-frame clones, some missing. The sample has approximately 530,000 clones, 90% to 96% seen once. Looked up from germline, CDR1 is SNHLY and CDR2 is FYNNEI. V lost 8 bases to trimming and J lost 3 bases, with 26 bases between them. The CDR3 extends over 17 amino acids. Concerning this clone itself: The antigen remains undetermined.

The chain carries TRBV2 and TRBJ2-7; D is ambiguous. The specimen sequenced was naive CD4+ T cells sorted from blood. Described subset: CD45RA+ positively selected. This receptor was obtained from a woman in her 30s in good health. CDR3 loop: CASYGGVPGWLYYEQYF. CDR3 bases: TGTGCCAGCTATGGCGGTGTCCCTGGGTGGTTGTACTACGAGCAGTACTTC.